This T cell receptor beta chain was observed in a study of cytomegalovirus exposure and HLA in healthy donors. Study-wide results and limits: The study assumed roughly uniform donor sequencing depth for presence/absence analyses.

Details on this clone: Its antigen is not known.

Primers included in the PCR were 60 Vbeta and 13 Jbeta primers. Produced via immunoSEQ multiplex PCR; TCRdb's table is partial and in-frame only. The repertoire consists of 150,000 or so clones, with over 60% occurring once and the leading ten covering 3% to 3.5%. V shed 4 bases and J 2 bases; nucleotides not matched to a gene: 3. The germline gives CDR1 MGHRA, CDR2 YSYEKL. CDR3 length equals 14 residues. This receptor was taken from a male donor in good health and CMV-seronegative. Material for sequencing was PBMCs. The chain carries TRBV4-1 and TRBJ1-1; 8 positions match TRBD1. The CDR3 nucleotides read TGCGCCAGCAGCCTCGACAGGGGCAACACTGAAGCTTTCTTT. It encodes CASSLDRGNTEAFF.